Listed below are T cell receptor beta chains from one sample, sequenced in a study of T cell responses to AZD1222 COVID-19 vaccine. Measured with immunoSEQ multiplex PCR; TCRdb has only the in-frame clones, and not every one. Among about 110,000 clones, about 93% were seen once, and the ten largest hold roughly 2%. This material consisted of peripheral blood, taken on day 0 of AZD1222 vaccination. The receptors were sampled from an adult in good health. Each CDR3 is given with its conserved first and last residue. The D gene is left open where the match is weak. Clone size is not always given. Where it is, it says once, few, many or a class for expanded clones.

D,J,V,size,CDR3,DNA
-,TRBJ2-1,TRBV7-9,few,CASEGPYYNEQFF,TGTGCCAGCGAAGGGCCTTATTACAATGAGCAGTTCTTC
-,TRBJ1-2,TRBV5-6,-,CASSGWSYGYTF,TGTGCCAGCAGCGGATGGTCCTATGGCTACACCTTC
-,TRBJ2-1,TRBV5-4,-,CASSLGGESRGNEQFF,TGTGCCAGCAGCCTGGGGGGAGAAAGTCGAGGGAATGAGCAGTTCTTC
TRBD1,TRBJ1-2,TRBV27,-,CASRLGGTGYGYTF,TGTGCCAGCCGCCTGGGGGGGACAGGGTATGGCTACACCTTC
-,TRBJ1-1,TRBV7-3,-,CASSLDVNTEAFF,TGTGCCAGCAGCCTCGACGTAAACACTGAAGCTTTCTTT
-,TRBJ1-3,TRBV6-5,-,CASSYSIGSSGNTIYF,TGTGCCAGCAGTTACTCGATAGGCAGCTCTGGAAACACCATATATTTT
TRBD2,TRBJ2-2,TRBV6-4,-,CASSDSRGVAGDPDKNTGELFF,TGTGCCAGCAGTGACTCTCGTGGGGTAGCGGGGGATCCCGATAAAAACACCGGGGAGCTGTTTTTT
TRBD1,TRBJ2-3,TRBV7-2,-,CASTPGTGADTQYF,TGTGCCAGCACCCCAGGGACAGGGGCAGATACGCAGTATTTT
-,TRBJ1-3,TRBV9,large,CASAGSGNTIYF,TGTGCCAGCGCCGGTTCTGGAAACACCATATATTTT
TRBD2,TRBJ2-7,TRBV11-2,-,CASSWTSGTSYEQYF,TGTGCCAGCAGTTGGACTAGCGGGACCTCCTACGAGCAGTACTTC
-,TRBJ1-1,TRBV2,-,CASKGGQGVDTEAFF,TGTGCCAGCAAAGGAGGCCAGGGAGTGGACACTGAAGCTTTCTTT
-,TRBJ1-3,TRBV12-3/TRBV12-4,-,CASIRDSGNTIYF,TGTGCCAGCATTCGGGACTCTGGAAACACCATATATTTT
-,TRBJ1-1,TRBV30,-,CAWSPQGNTEAFF,TGTGCCTGGAGTCCCCAGGGGAACACTGAAGCTTTCTTT
-,TRBJ1-5,TRBV5-1,-,CASSPDTWDGLVSNQPQHF,TGCGCCAGCAGCCCCGACACATGGGATGGGCTCGTTAGCAATCAGCCCCAGCATTTT
-,TRBJ2-7,TRBV7-8,-,CASSPQGGEAYEQYF,TGTGCCAGCAGCCCCCAGGGGGGCGAGGCCTACGAGCAGTACTTC
TRBD1,TRBJ2-7,TRBV6-1,-,CASSYRGLAYEQYF,TGTGCCAGCTCTTACAGGGGGCTCGCCTACGAGCAGTACTTC
-,TRBJ2-1,TRBV28,-,CASSLMGGGNEQFF,TGTGCCAGCAGTTTAATGGGAGGGGGCAATGAGCAGTTCTTC
-,TRBJ1-6,TRBV7-2,-,CASSLGPHNSPLHF,TGTGCCAGCAGCCTCGGGCCGCATAATTCACCCCTCCACTTT
TRBD2,TRBJ2-1,TRBV13,-,CASSARLAGGPGNEQFF,TGTGCCAGCAGCGCCAGACTAGCGGGAGGGCCGGGCAATGAGCAGTTCTTC
TRBD2,TRBJ2-7,TRBV19,-,CASSIRAGRLYEQYF,TGTGCCAGTAGTATAAGAGCGGGAAGGCTTTACGAGCAGTACTTC
-,TRBJ1-6,TRBV9,-,CASSVGGETTPLHF,TGTGCCAGCAGCGTAGGAGGAGAGACGACACCCCTCCACTTT
-,TRBJ1-5,TRBV18,once,CASSQWAGQSNQPQHF,TGTGCCAGCTCACAGTGGGCAGGGCAAAGCAATCAGCCCCAGCATTTT
TRBD2,TRBJ2-5,TRBV30,-,CAWSLTSGKQTQYF,TGTGCCTGGAGCCTTACTAGCGGGAAACAGACCCAGTACTTC
TRBD1,TRBJ1-6,TRBV27,-,CASKPGQVNSPLHF,TGTGCCAGCAAGCCAGGACAGGTTAATTCACCCCTCCACTTT
TRBD1,TRBJ1-6,TRBV28,-,CASSLLGQGSSRSPLHF,TGTGCCAGCAGTTTACTGGGACAGGGAAGCTCACGGTCACCCCTCCACTTT
-,TRBJ1-1,TRBV7-3,-,CASSLQAGRTEAFF,TGTGCCAGCAGCTTACAGGCAGGGAGGACTGAAGCTTTCTTT
TRBD1,TRBJ2-7,TRBV7-9,once,CASRGQDPYEQYF,TGTGCCAGCAGGGGACAGGACCCATACGAGCAGTACTTC
TRBD1,TRBJ1-1,TRBV7-7,-,CASSLETGVCTEAFF,TGTGCTAGCAGCCTAGAGACAGGGGTCTGCACTGAAGCTTTCTTT
TRBD1,TRBJ2-2,TRBV2,-,CASRWTGANTGELFF,TGTGCCAGCAGGTGGACAGGGGCGAACACCGGGGAGCTGTTTTTT
TRBD1,TRBJ2-7,TRBV5-1,-,CASSLGPGQAYYEQYF,TGCGCCAGCAGCTTGGGCCCGGGACAGGCATACTACGAGCAGTACTTC
-,TRBJ1-1,TRBV5-1,-,CASSRTWNTEAFF,TGCGCCAGCAGCCGGACATGGAACACTGAAGCTTTCTTT
-,TRBJ2-3,TRBV6-5,-,CAAAPLVATDTQYF,TGTGCCGCCGCCCCACTAGTTGCCACAGATACGCAGTATTTT
-,TRBJ1-6,TRBV3-1/TRBV3-2,-,CASSQGGSGSSPLHF,TGTGCCAGCAGCCAAGGCGGGAGTGGGAGTTCACCCCTCCACTTT
-,TRBJ1-6,TRBV30,-,CAWSVGSLPSPLHF,TGTGCCTGGAGTGTAGGGTCGCTGCCGTCACCCCTCCACTTT
-,TRBJ1-5,TRBV27,once,CASRFRGNQPQHF,TGTGCCAGCCGATTTCGAGGCAATCAGCCCCAGCATTTT
TRBD2,TRBJ2-1,TRBV29-1,once,CSAMAGTSGTYNEQFF,TGCAGCGCCATGGCCGGGACTAGCGGAACCTACAATGAGCAGTTCTTC
TRBD1,TRBJ1-4,TRBV5-1,-,CASRLTGGSEKLFF,TGCGCCAGCAGGTTGACAGGGGGTTCAGAAAAACTGTTTTTT
-,TRBJ1-2,TRBV7-2,-,CASSPDPNYGYTF,TGTGCCAGCAGTCCCGACCCTAACTATGGCTACACCTTC
TRBD1,TRBJ1-1,TRBV28,-,CASRPQGVNTEAFF,TGTGCCAGCAGGCCCCAGGGGGTGAACACTGAAGCTTTCTTT
-,TRBJ2-6,TRBV6-5,-,CASSYMHSGANVLTF,TGTGCCAGCAGTTATATGCACTCTGGGGCCAACGTCCTGACTTTC
-,TRBJ1-6,TRBV28,few,CATGESDSPLHF,TGTGCCACTGGGGAGTCGGACTCACCCCTCCACTTT
-,TRBJ1-1,TRBV28,-,CASSRQSGTEAFF,TGTGCCAGCAGTAGACAAAGTGGAACTGAAGCTTTCTTT
-,TRBJ1-6,TRBV10-1,-,CASSVTSNSPLHF,TGCGCCAGCAGTGTCACGTCGAATTCACCCCTCCACTTT
TRBD1,TRBJ1-1,TRBV5-1,-,CASSLGDRGSEAFF,TGCGCCAGCAGCTTGGGGGACAGGGGATCTGAAGCTTTCTTT
-,TRBJ1-5,TRBV27,once,CASSLLGGNQPQHF,TGTGCCAGCAGTTTACTTGGGGGCAATCAGCCCCAGCATTTT
-,TRBJ1-6,TRBV20-1,-,CSASSGQNNSPLHF,TGCAGTGCTAGTTCCGGGCAGAATAATTCACCCCTCCACTTT
-,TRBJ1-1,TRBV6-1,few,CASSEGVGAVTEAFF,TGTGCCAGCAGTGAAGGGGTAGGGGCGGTCACTGAAGCTTTCTTT
-,TRBJ1-2,TRBV28,-,CASSSFYGYTF,TGTGCCAGCAGTTCATTCTATGGCTACACCTTC